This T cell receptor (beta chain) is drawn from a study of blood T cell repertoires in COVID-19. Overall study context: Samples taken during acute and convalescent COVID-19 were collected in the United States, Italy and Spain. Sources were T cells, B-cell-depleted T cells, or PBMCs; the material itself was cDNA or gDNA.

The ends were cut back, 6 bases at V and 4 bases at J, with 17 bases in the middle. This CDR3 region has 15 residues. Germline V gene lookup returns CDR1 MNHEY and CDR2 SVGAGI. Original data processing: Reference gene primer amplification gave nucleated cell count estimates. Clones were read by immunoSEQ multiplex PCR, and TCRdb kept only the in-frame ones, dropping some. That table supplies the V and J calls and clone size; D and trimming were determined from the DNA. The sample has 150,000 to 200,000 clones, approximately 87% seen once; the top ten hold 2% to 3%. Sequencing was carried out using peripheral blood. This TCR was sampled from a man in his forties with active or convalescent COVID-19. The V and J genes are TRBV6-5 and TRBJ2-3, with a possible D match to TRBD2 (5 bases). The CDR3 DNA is TGTGCCAGCAGCCGACGGGGTCCCAGCCCAGATACGCAGTATTTT. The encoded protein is CASSRRGPSPDTQYF.